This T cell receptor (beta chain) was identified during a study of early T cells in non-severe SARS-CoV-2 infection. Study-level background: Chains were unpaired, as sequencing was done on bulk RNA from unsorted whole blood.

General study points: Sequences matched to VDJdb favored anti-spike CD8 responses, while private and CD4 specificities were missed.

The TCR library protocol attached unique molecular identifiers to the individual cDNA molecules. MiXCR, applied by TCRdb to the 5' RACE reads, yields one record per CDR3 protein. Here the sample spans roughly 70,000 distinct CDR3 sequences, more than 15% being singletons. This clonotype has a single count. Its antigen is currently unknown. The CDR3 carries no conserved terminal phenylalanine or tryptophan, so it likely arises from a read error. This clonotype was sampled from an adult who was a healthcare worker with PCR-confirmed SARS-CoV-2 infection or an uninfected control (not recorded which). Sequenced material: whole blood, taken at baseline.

The DNA for the CDR3 is TGTGCCAGCAACAACTTCGCAGATACGCAGTATCTT. Translating it yields CASNNFADTQYL. The J gene is TRBJ2-3, the V gene TRBV11-2; D not resolved. The CDR3 has 12 residues. Germline values: CDR1 SGHAT, CDR2 FQNNGV. With 7 bases removed from V and 4 bases from J, the gap between germline ends came to 9 bases.